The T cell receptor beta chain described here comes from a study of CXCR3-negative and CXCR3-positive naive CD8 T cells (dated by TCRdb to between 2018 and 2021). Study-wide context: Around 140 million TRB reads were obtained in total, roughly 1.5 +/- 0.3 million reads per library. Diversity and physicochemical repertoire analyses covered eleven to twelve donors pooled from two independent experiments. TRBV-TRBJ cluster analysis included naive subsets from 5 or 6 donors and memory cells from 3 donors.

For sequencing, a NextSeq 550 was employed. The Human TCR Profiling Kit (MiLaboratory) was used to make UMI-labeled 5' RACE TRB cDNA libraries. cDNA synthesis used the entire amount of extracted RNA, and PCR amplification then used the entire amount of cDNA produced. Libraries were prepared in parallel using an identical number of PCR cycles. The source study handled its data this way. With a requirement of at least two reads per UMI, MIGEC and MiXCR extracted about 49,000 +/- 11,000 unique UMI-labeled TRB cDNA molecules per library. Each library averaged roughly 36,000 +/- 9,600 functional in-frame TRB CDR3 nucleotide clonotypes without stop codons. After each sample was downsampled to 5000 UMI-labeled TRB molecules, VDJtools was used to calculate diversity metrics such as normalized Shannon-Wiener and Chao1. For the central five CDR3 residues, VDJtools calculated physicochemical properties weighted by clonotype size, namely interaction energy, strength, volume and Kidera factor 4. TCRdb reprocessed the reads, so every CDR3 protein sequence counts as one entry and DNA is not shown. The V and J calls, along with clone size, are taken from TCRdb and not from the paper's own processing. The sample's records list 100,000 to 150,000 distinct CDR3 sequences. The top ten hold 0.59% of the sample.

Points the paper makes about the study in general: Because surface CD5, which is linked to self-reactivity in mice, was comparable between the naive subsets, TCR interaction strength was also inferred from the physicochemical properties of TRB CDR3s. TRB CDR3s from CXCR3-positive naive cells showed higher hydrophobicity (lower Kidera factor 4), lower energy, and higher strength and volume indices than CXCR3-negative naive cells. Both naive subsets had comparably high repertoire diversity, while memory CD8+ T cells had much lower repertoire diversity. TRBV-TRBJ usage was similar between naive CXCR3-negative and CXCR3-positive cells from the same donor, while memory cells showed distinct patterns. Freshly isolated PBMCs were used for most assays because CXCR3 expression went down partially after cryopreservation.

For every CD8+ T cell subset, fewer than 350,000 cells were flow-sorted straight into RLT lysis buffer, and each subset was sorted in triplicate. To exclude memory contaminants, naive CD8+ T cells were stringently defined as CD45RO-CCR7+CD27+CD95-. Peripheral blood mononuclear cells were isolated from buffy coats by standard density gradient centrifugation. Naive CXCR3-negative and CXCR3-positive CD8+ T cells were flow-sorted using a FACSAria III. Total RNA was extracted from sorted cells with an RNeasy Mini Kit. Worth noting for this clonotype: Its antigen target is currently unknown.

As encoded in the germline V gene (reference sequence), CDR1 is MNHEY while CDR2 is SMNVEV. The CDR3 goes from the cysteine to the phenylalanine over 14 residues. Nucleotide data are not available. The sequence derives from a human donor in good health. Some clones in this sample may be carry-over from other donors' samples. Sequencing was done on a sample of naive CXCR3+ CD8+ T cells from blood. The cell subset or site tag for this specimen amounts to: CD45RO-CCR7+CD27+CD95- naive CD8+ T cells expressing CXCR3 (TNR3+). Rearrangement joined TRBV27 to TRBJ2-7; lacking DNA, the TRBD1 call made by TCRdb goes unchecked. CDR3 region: CASSARDTAYEQYF.